The present entry profiles one T cell receptor beta chain with its context. The antigen is undetermined. TCRdb keeps only in-frame clones here, not all; method: immunoSEQ multiplex PCR. The repertoire consists of 10,000 to 15,000 clones, with over 50% occurring once and the leading ten covering approximately 2.3%. The ends were cut back, 9 bases at V and 1 base at J, with 12 bases in the middle. Germline-derived CDR1 and CDR2 are MNHEY and SVGAGI. The CDR3 is made up of 13 amino acids. The sample is drawn from a study of neoadjuvant anti-PD-1 for oral cavity cancer. Study-level information: Patients mostly received three to four biweekly nivolumab doses at 3 mg/kg before surgery. Patients without progression received a fourth nivolumab dose around day 43, then surgical resection on days 50-56. Study conclusions and caveats: Treg/Th17 ratio rose with pretreatment blood and fell with post-treatment tumor TCRbeta clonality.

This rearrangement joins TRBV6-5 to TRBJ1-1; tentatively, D is TRBD1 (5 bases). This TCR came from a person between 35 and 79 years old with oral cavity squamous cell carcinoma. This specimen consisted of PBMCs, obtained before nivolumab (anti-PD-1) treatment. The CDR3 protein is CASSGLENTEAFF. The CDR3 DNA follows: TGTGCCAGTTCAGGGCTAGAGAACACTGAAGCTTTCTTT.